This T cell receptor beta chain was found in a study of lymphopenia after photon versus proton radiotherapy. The CDR3 contains 14 residues. Trimming cost V 4 bases and J 4 bases, with 10 bases left between them. The germline V gene encodes CDR1 MNHEY and CDR2 SMNVEV (reference sequence). Produced via immunoSEQ multiplex PCR; TCRdb's table is partial and in-frame only. The sample records 14,000 or so clones, about four fifths being singletons. The input for sequencing was peripheral blood, taken from a patient treated with photon-based radiotherapy. The chain combines TRBV27 with TRBJ2-2, with unresolved D. The sequence came from a man aged 50-60 years with gastric cancer. The CDR3: CASSSKFRTGELFF. In DNA, the CDR3 is TGTGCCAGCAGTTCGAAGTTTCGCACCGGGGAGCTGTTTTTT.